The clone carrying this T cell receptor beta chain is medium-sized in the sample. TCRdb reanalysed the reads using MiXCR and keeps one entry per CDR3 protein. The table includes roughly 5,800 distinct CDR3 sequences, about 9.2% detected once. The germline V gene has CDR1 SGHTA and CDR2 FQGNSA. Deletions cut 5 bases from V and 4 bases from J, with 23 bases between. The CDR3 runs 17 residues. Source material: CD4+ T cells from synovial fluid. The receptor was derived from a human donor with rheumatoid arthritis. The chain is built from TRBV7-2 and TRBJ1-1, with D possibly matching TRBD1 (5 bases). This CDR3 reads CASSPRKGGAGITEAFF. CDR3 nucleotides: TGTGCCAGCAGCCCACGAAAGGGCGGGGCAGGGATCACTGAAGCTTTCTTT.